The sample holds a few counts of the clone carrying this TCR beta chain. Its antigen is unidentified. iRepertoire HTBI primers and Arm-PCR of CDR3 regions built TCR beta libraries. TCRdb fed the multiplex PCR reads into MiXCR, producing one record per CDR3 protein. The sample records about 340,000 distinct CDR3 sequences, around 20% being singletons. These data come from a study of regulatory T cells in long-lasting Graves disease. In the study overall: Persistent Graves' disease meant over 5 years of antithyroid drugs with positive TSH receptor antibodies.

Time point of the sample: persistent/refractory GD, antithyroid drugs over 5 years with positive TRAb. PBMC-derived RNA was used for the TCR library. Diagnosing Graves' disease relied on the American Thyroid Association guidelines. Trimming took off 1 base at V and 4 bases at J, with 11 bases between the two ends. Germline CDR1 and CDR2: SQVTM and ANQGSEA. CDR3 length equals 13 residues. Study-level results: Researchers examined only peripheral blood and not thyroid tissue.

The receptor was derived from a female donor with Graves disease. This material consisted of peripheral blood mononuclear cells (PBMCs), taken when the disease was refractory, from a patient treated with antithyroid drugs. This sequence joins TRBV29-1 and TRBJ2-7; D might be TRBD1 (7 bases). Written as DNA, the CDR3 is TGCAGCGTTGAAGGGACAGGAGGGTACGAGCAGTACTTC. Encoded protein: CSVEGTGGYEQYF.